This T cell receptor beta chain is from a study of blood T cell repertoires in COVID-19. Study background: Both acute and convalescent COVID-19 samples were obtained from the United States, Italy and Spain. T cells, B-cell-depleted T cells, or PBMCs supplied cDNA or gDNA.

Trimming shortened V by 4 bases and J by 6 bases, and 6 bases separated the two germline ends. Germline V CDR1 and CDR2: LGHDT, YNNKEL (reference sequence). CDR3 size: 12 residues. Per the original methods: Cell counts per sample came from amplifying reference gene primers. Produced via immunoSEQ multiplex PCR; TCRdb's table is partial and in-frame only. V, J and clone size are taken as reported in that table, and D and trimming were inferred from the DNA itself. Among tens of thousands of clones listed, around 85% were seen once. The origin of this receptor is a human donor in a cohort sampled during active COVID-19. The chain joins TRBV3-1 (or the pseudogene TRBV3-2) to TRBJ2-2, with D maybe TRBD1 (6 bases). Sequenced material: peripheral blood. CDR3 protein: CASSRGPGELFF. The CDR3, as DNA: TGTGCCAGCAGCCGGGGGCCCGGGGAGCTGTTTTTT.